The 21 T cell receptor beta chains in this list originate from one sample, sequenced in a study of blood T cells in healthy people across ages. It was with a sample-barcoded 5' primer and a J-beta primer mix that a second PCR of roughly 7 to 12 cycles was run. MiXCR was run by TCRdb on the 5' RACE reads, yielding one entry per CDR3 protein. The sample lists some 1.5 million distinct CDR3 sequences, over 25% occurring once. What was sequenced was blood. The receptor set was obtained from a woman aged 25 to 39 in good health.

This clonotype was picked up a small number of times. The chain joins TRBV4-2 to TRBJ2-3; the D gene is possibly TRBD1 (5 bases). Between the trimmed V and J ends, which lost 0 bases and 4 bases, there was a span of 14 bases. The CDR3 contains 16 residues. CDR1 and CDR2 from the germline V gene are LGHNA and YNFKEQ. The CDR3 sequence: CASSQEAGRRADTQYF. For the CDR3, the DNA is TGTGCCAGCAGCCAAGAAGCAGGGCGACGGGCAGATACGCAGTATTTT.

The CDR3 nucleotides are TGCAGTGCTAGAAGTTTTCGGGCAGCAGATGAAGCTTTCTTT. Translated: CSARSFRAADEAFF. This chain links TRBV20-1 with TRBJ1-1; D remains ambiguous. The ends were cut back, 2 bases at V and 7 bases at J, with 17 bases in the middle. CDR3 length: 14 amino acids. Germline V gene sequence: CDR1 DFQATT, CDR2 SNEGSKA (reference sequence).

This clonotype was seen at least ten times. The chain has TRBV5-1 and TRBJ2-7, with TRBD2 identical over 8 bases. Germline CDR1 is SGHRS and CDR2 is YFSETQ. The V gene end was trimmed by 0 bases and the J gene end by 2 bases; junction bases not matched to a gene: 10. The CDR3 covers 17 residues. This chain's CDR3 is CASSLASGSGIAYEQYF. Written as DNA, the CDR3 is TGCGCCAGCAGCTTGGCCTCGGGTAGCGGGATAGCCTACGAGCAGTACTTC.

This clonotype showed up just a few times. The CDR3 here is CASKEGTSGYNEQFF. Here the CDR3 DNA reads TGTGCCAGCAAAGAAGGAACTAGCGGTTACAATGAGCAGTTCTTC. The chain recombines TRBV7-9 with TRBJ2-1, with 8 bases identical to TRBD2. Trimming took 7 bases from V and 4 from J; bases not matched to a gene: 9. There are 15 residues in the CDR3. CDR1 SEHNR and CDR2 FQNEAQ come from the germline V gene (reference sequence).

This clonotype occurred many times. The genes are TRBV6-5 and TRBJ1-5, with 8 bases aligning to TRBD1. V shed 5 bases and J 7 bases; nucleotides not matched to a gene: 10. Germline-derived CDR1 and CDR2 are MNHEY and SVGAGI. The CDR3 is made up of 15 amino acids. DNA for the CDR3: TGTGCCAGCAGTCCACGGACAGGGTCGTACCAGCCCCAGCATTTT. As protein: CASSPRTGSYQPQHF.

The V and J genes are TRBV6-5 and TRBJ2-7, with 8 bases fitting TRBD2. J gave up 5 bases and V 2 bases, and 8 bases lay outside the gene matches. CDR1 and CDR2 (germline): MNHEY, SVGAGI. The CDR3 loop spans 15 amino acids. The DNA for the CDR3 is TGTGCCAGCAGTTACCGACGGGGACTAGTAAACGAGCAGTACTTC. Residues: CASSYRRGLVNEQYF.

Only a few counts were recorded for this clonotype. The chain links TRBV6-5 to TRBJ1-1; 7 bases fit TRBD1. The CDR3 runs to 14 residues. Germline V gene sequence: CDR1 MNHEY, CDR2 SVGAGI. The trim removed 5 bases at V and 3 bases at J, leaving 6 bases unmatched. DNA for the CDR3: TGTGCCAGCAGTGGTCAGACAGGGTACACTGAAGCTTTCTTT. It yields the protein CASSGQTGYTEAFF.

The J gene is TRBJ2-7, the V gene TRBV11-2, with 8 nucleotides matching TRBD1. Germline V gene lookup returns CDR1 SGHAT and CDR2 FQNNGV. The CDR3 has 17 residues. V lost 3 bases to trimming and J lost 3 bases; unmatched junction nucleotides: 13. CDR3 in amino acids: CASSFAVSRQGFYEQYF. CDR3 DNA sequence: TGTGCCAGCAGCTTCGCTGTAAGTCGACAGGGGTTCTACGAGCAGTACTTC.

Notes on this clonotype: The junction does not match germline at one end; this may be a read error. The J gene is TRBJ2-3, the V gene TRBV7-3, with D unresolved. The length of the CDR3 is 17 residues. CDR1 SGHTA and CDR2 FQGTGA come from the germline V gene. In DNA form, the CDR3 reads TGCGCCAGCAGCCAAGATAGGAAGTGGTCGTGGACAGATACGCAGTATTTT. This gives the protein CASSQDRKWSWTDTQYF.

The chain has TRBV2 and TRBJ2-1, with D perhaps being TRBD1 or TRBD2 (6 bases each). CDR3 size: 14 residues. V was shortened by 6 bases and J by 7 bases, with 16 bases between the two germline ends. CDR1 is SNHLY and CDR2 is FYNNEI in the germline V gene. DNA of the CDR3: TGTGCCAGCAGGCGAGAAAGGGGGGCAAATGAGCAGTTCTTC. Protein product: CASRRERGANEQFF.

The J gene is TRBJ1-2, the V gene TRBV4-1; D is undetermined. This CDR3 has 14 amino acids. Trimming stripped 0 bases from V and 1 base from J, with 6 bases between. Germline V gene lookup returns CDR1 MGHRA and CDR2 YSYEKL. The CDR3 sequence is CASSQDINNYGYTF. CDR3 DNA sequence: TGCGCCAGCAGCCAAGATATAAATAACTATGGCTACACCTTC.

J is TRBJ2-3 and V is TRBV7-2; no clear D gene. The CDR3 runs 13 residues. In germline, CDR1 is SGHTA, CDR2 FQGNSA. V lost 5 bases and J 3 bases, leaving 9 bases between the germline ends. The CDR3 coding sequence is TGTGCCAGCAGCGCCCATCGGACAGATACGCAGTATTTT. It specifies CASSAHRTDTQYF.

The V call is TRBV9, the J call TRBJ2-7, with a possible D match to TRBD2 (5 bases). V was shortened by 4 bases and J by 6 bases, with 23 bases between the two germline ends. In germline, CDR1 is SGDLS, CDR2 YYNGEE. The CDR3 extends over 16 amino acids. For the CDR3, the DNA is TGTGCCAGCAGCCCCAGTTCGTCCCCGGGATTAGGCGAGCAGTACTTC. Amino acid sequence: CASSPSSSPGLGEQYF.

Regarding this clonotype: A much larger clonotype is one base distant, so this may be a read error. The chain employs TRBV10-3 and TRBJ2-5, with 8 bases identical to TRBD1. Matching the DNA end better, TRBJ2-7 makes the J call doubtful. The CDR3 length is 14 residues. Germline V gene sequence: CDR1 ENHRY, CDR2 SYGVKD. CDR3 in amino acids: CAVKAGSGGNEQYF. CDR3 sequence (DNA): TGTGCCGTCAAAGCTGGGTCAGGGGGCAACGAGCAGTACTTC.

This rearrangement joins TRBV11-2 to TRBJ2-1; the match to TRBD1 covers 9 bases. Germline CDR1 is SGHAT and CDR2 is FQNNGV. V lost 0 bases to trimming and J lost 3 bases; unmatched junction nucleotides: 3. CDR3 size: 16 residues. CDR3 region: CASSLDWGQGYNEQFF. The CDR3 DNA reads as TGTGCCAGCAGCTTAGATTGGGGACAGGGCTACAATGAGCAGTTCTTC.

Details on this clonotype: A much larger clone sits a single nucleotide away, making a read error possible. The chain is built from TRBV29-1 and TRBJ2-1; 7 bases are shared with TRBD2. Looked up from germline, CDR1 is SQVTM and CDR2 is ANQGSEA. Trimming removed 3 bases from V and 9 bases from J; junction bases left unmatched: 5. This CDR3 region has 12 residues. CDR3 DNA sequence: TGCAGCGTTGATCGGGAGCGGGGTGAGCAGTTCTTC. It codes for CSVDRERGEQFF.

CDR3 protein: CASSEGRLKNEQFF. The CDR3 DNA reads as TGTGCCAGCAGTGAAGGTAGACTCAAAAATGAGCAGTTCTTC. This rearrangement joins TRBV2 to TRBJ2-1, with D hard to call. The germline V gene encodes CDR1 SNHLY and CDR2 FYNNEI. Trimming stripped 1 base from V and 7 bases from J, with 11 bases between. The CDR3 spans 14 residues.

This sequence joins TRBV3-1 and TRBJ2-5; no reliable D call. The germline CDR1 and CDR2 sequences are LGHDT and YNNKEL (reference sequence). This CDR3 contains 13 residues. The V and J ends lost 4 bases and 4 bases respectively, with 10 bases between them. CDR3 in amino acids: CASSPPDLETQYF. The CDR3 DNA follows: TGTGCCAGCAGCCCCCCAGACTTAGAGACCCAGTACTTC.

The rearrangement joins TRBV11-3 to TRBJ2-3, with 9 bases identical to TRBD2. The trim removed 0 bases at V and 5 bases at J, leaving 6 bases unmatched. Germline CDR1 reads SGHNT; CDR2 reads YENEEA. The CDR3 spans 16 residues. CDR3 bases: TGTGCCAGCAGCTTAGAGGGCGGGAGGGCCGAAGATACGCAGTATTTT. Translated: CASSLEGGRAEDTQYF.

This clonotype was counted between two and nine times. CDR3 DNA sequence: TGTGCCACCAGTGATGGTGGAACTAGCGGGGGGGCGGGCAATGAGCAGTTCTTC. It yields the protein CATSDGGTSGGAGNEQFF. The rearrangement joins TRBV24-1 to TRBJ2-1, with 13 nucleotides matching TRBD2. The germline CDR1 and CDR2 sequences are KGHDR and SFDVKD. V lost 3 bases and J lost 6; bases outside the gene matches: 10. The CDR3 has 18 amino acids.

V gene TRBV7-9 combines with J gene TRBJ1-1; D call uncertain. Trimming removed 6 bases from V and 1 base from J, with 12 bases in between. Looked up from germline, CDR1 is SEHNR and CDR2 is FQNEAQ (reference sequence). The CDR3 spans 14 residues. This chain's CDR3 is CASSPPTPNTEAFF. CDR3 bases: TGTGCCAGCAGTCCCCCGACACCGAACACTGAAGCTTTCTTT.